The 20 T cell receptor beta chains reported below all come from one sample, sequenced in a study of CD8+CD57+ T cells in acquired aplastic anemia. In patients chosen for sequencing, flow cytometry had shown CD8+CD57+ cell expansion. Genomic DNA constituted the template upon which TCR beta VDJ and CDR3 profiling was performed. Via MiXCR, TCRdb re-called the reads, giving one row per CDR3 protein. Of over 150,000 distinct CDR3 sequences listed, about two thirds are singletons. The specimen was sorted CD4+, CD8+, or CD8+CD57+ T cells (not recorded which) from PBMCs. The origin of the receptors is a human donor with aplastic anemia.

The J gene is TRBJ1-2, the V gene TRBV19; D is unclear. This CDR3 contains 14 residues. Trimming shortened V by 3 bases and J by 3 bases, and 11 bases separated the two germline ends. Germline V gene data show CDR1 as LNHDA and CDR2 as SQIVND (reference sequence). CDR3 in amino acids: CASSIGDLHYGYTF. The CDR3, as DNA: TGTGCCAGTAGTATCGGGGATCTTCACTATGGCTACACCTTC.

The CDR3, as DNA: TGTGCCAGTAGTATACCAGGGGAAACACGCGAGCAGTACTTC. Translating gives CASSIPGETREQYF. The chain uses TRBV19 and TRBJ2-7, with D possibly matching TRBD1 (6 bases). The CDR3 has 14 residues. Trimming removed 2 bases at V and 6 bases at J, with 14 bases between. In germline, CDR1 is LNHDA, CDR2 SQIVND (reference sequence).

This clonotype was seen a handful of times. This chain uses TRBV15 with TRBJ2-2; no firm D call. Trimming took off 0 bases at V and 6 bases at J, with 5 bases between the two ends. Germline loops: CDR1 LNHNV, CDR2 YYDKDF (reference sequence). The CDR3 is 13 residues long. CDR3 sequence: CATSRDRPGELFF. CDR3 sequence (DNA): TGTGCCACCAGCAGAGATCGACCCGGGGAGCTGTTTTTT.

The chain links TRBV5-5 to TRBJ2-1, with D possibly called TRBD1 or TRBD2 (5 bases each). Per the germline V gene, CDR1 is SGHKS and CDR2 is YYEKEE (reference sequence). V lost 4 bases to trimming and J lost 5 bases, with 25 bases between them. The CDR3 runs 18 residues. The CDR3 loop reads CASSQEGSGTPSDNEQFF. The CDR3 nucleotides are TGTGCCAGCAGCCAAGAGGGGTCGGGCACCCCATCTGACAATGAGCAGTTCTTC.

The chain recombines TRBV9 with TRBJ1-5; D gene uncertain. V shed 4 bases and J shed 0 bases, with 8 bases lying between them. Per the germline V gene, CDR1 is SGDLS and CDR2 is YYNGEE. CDR3 length: 14 amino acids. CDR3 region: CASSQGNSNQPQHF. CDR3 nucleotide sequence: TGTGCCAGCAGCCAAGGAAATAGCAATCAGCCCCAGCATTTT.

This clonotype was picked up many times. This chain uses TRBV20-1 with TRBJ2-7, with D possibly being TRBD1 (7 bases). The CDR3 spans 14 residues. Germline V gene lookup returns CDR1 DFQATT and CDR2 SNEGSKA (reference sequence). Deletions cut 0 bases from V and 3 bases from J, with 12 bases between. The CDR3 is CSARDGQDYYEQYF. The CDR3 region has the DNA TGCAGTGCTAGAGATGGACAGGACTACTACGAGCAGTACTTC.

This clonotype has just a few counts. The gene calls are TRBV7-2 and TRBJ2-7; D not resolved. This CDR3 contains 14 residues. Germline V gene sequence: CDR1 SGHTA, CDR2 FQGNSA. The germline V and J ends were trimmed by 2 bases and 0 bases, with 8 bases remaining between them. CDR3 residues: CASSLFGDSYEQYF. Here the CDR3 DNA reads TGTGCCAGCAGCTTATTTGGGGACTCCTACGAGCAGTACTTC.

CDR3 coding DNA: TGCAGTGCTAGAGGTTTGAGGGCTTCGAGTCAGCCCCAGCATTTT. As protein: CSARGLRASSQPQHF. The chain recombines TRBV20-1 with TRBJ1-5, with unresolved D. V dropped 1 base and J dropped 6 bases, with 16 bases sitting between them. Germline V gene data show CDR1 as DFQATT and CDR2 as SNEGSKA (reference sequence). There are 15 residues in the CDR3.

The genes are TRBV7-2 and TRBJ2-5; 7 bases are shared with TRBD1. The CDR3 runs to 14 residues. Germline CDR1 and CDR2: SGHTA and FQGNSA. Trimming removed 7 bases from V and 9 bases from J; junction bases left unmatched: 14. The CDR3 loop is CASINSIQGSAQYF. The CDR3 nucleotides read TGTGCCAGCATTAACTCCATACAGGGGAGTGCCCAGTACTTC.

V usage is TRBV30 and J usage is TRBJ1-2, with D perhaps matching TRBD1 (5 bases). The CDR3 has 12 residues. V gave up 2 bases and J gave up 7 bases, with 11 bases separating them. Germline loops: CDR1 GTSNPN, CDR2 SVGIG (reference sequence). The CDR3, as DNA: TGTGCCTGGAGTAGTTGGAGGGGTGGCTACACCTTC. Translation gives CAWSSWRGGYTF.

The rearrangement joins TRBV11-2 to TRBJ2-3; 9 bases map to TRBD2. Trimming at V came to 3 bases and at J to 3 bases, leaving 7 bases not matched to a gene. Germline-derived CDR1 and CDR2 are SGHAT and FQNNGV. The CDR3 contains 16 residues. CDR3 bases: TGTGCCAGCAGCTTCCCACTAGCGGGCCAAACAGATACGCAGTATTTT. The encoded protein is CASSFPLAGQTDTQYF. The full variable domain, in which reference TRBV11-2 and TRBJ2-3 provide the parts outside the CDR3, is EAGVAQSPRYKIIEKRQSVAFWCNPISGHATLYWYQQILGQGPKLLIQFQNNGVVDDSQLPKDRFSAERLKGVDSTLKIQPAKLEDSAVYLCASSFPLAGQTDTQYFGPGTRLTVL.

The genes are TRBV19 and TRBJ1-2; D is unclear. CDR3 size: 12 residues. The V gene lost 3 bases and the J gene lost 2 bases, with 4 bases spanning the gap. Per germline, CDR1 LNHDA and CDR2 SQIVND (reference sequence). CDR3 region: CASSIENYGYTF. CDR3 bases: TGTGCCAGTAGTATCGAGAACTATGGCTACACCTTC.

This chain joins TRBV11-2 and TRBJ2-1; 8 bases align to TRBD2. This CDR3 is built from 15 residues. The J segment lost 3 bases and the V segment lost 2 bases, leaving 3 bases of the junction unmatched. CDR1 is SGHAT, CDR2 FQNNGV, per germline. CDR3 DNA: TGTGCCAGCAGCTTAATCAGCGGGAGCTACAATGAGCAGTTCTTC. Its translation: CASSLISGSYNEQFF. The variable domain in full, completed from reference TRBV11-2 and TRBJ2-1, reads EAGVAQSPRYKIIEKRQSVAFWCNPISGHATLYWYQQILGQGPKLLIQFQNNGVVDDSQLPKDRFSAERLKGVDSTLKIQPAKLEDSAVYLCASSLISGSYNEQFFGPGTRLTVL.

This clonotype turned up a few times. The rearrangement links TRBV12-3 or TRBV12-4 to TRBJ2-3; 13 nucleotides line up with TRBD2. The CDR3 consists of 20 residues. J was trimmed by 2 bases and V by 3 bases; bases with no gene match: 14. CDR3 bases: TGTGCCAGCAGTTTCGCCTGGACTAGCGGGAGCCCTAGACTCACAGATACGCAGTATTTT. This encodes CASSFAWTSGSPRLTDTQYF.

The genes are TRBV5-5 and TRBJ2-1, with D possibly being TRBD1 or TRBD2 (5 bases each). With 4 bases removed from V and 6 bases from J, the gap between germline ends came to 17 bases. CDR3 length: 15 amino acids. Germline loops: CDR1 SGHKS, CDR2 YYEKEE (reference sequence). Here the CDR3 reads CASSGTGTQGNEQFF. The CDR3 DNA sequence: TGTGCCAGCAGCGGAACCGGGACCCAAGGCAATGAGCAGTTCTTC.

The chain couples TRBV5-8 to TRBJ2-5; no clear D gene. The CDR3 covers 13 residues. V was trimmed by 6 bases and J by 5 bases, leaving 14 bases between them. Germline-derived CDR1 and CDR2 are SGHTS and YDEGEE. CDR3 sequence (DNA): TGTGCCAGCAACTTAGGGTTTGTGGAGACCCAGTACTTC. This encodes CASNLGFVETQYF.

The chain is built from TRBV2 and TRBJ2-1; TRBD2 agrees at 12 bases. Looked up from germline, CDR1 is SNHLY and CDR2 is FYNNEI. The V segment lost 7 bases and the J segment 2 bases; nucleotides outside the gene matches: 3. This CDR3 has 15 amino acids. CDR3 nucleotides: TGTGCCAGCACGGCTAGCGGGGGGGCCTACAATGAGCAGTTCTTC. The encoded protein is CASTASGGAYNEQFF.

The chain couples TRBV13 to TRBJ2-5, with 12 nucleotides matching TRBD2. The length of the CDR3 is 16 residues. V shed 1 base, J shed 3 bases, and the junction held 3 bases outside the gene matches. Germline CDR1 reads PRHDT; CDR2 reads FYEKMQ (reference sequence). The CDR3 DNA reads as TGTGCCAGCAGCTTAGAACTAGCGGGGGGTAAAGAGACCCAGTACTTC. Residues: CASSLELAGGKETQYF.

This rearrangement joins TRBV5-4 to TRBJ2-7, with 9 bases fitting TRBD1. CDR3 length: 14 amino acids. The V and J ends lost 6 bases and 4 bases, in that order; junction bases with no gene match: 8. The germline V gene has CDR1 SGHNT and CDR2 YYREEE (reference sequence). CDR3 in amino acids: CASKDSGTGYEQYF. The CDR3 DNA is TGTGCCAGCAAAGATTCCGGGACAGGGTACGAGCAGTACTTC.

This chain joins TRBV5-1 and TRBJ2-7; TRBD1 might be the D (6 bases). CDR1 and CDR2 (germline): SGHRS, YFSETQ. V lost 4 bases and J lost 2, with 19 bases in between. This CDR3 region has 16 residues. CDR3 loop: CASSQQQGIKAYEQYF. CDR3 sequence (DNA): TGCGCCAGCAGCCAACAACAGGGTATCAAGGCCTACGAGCAGTACTTC.